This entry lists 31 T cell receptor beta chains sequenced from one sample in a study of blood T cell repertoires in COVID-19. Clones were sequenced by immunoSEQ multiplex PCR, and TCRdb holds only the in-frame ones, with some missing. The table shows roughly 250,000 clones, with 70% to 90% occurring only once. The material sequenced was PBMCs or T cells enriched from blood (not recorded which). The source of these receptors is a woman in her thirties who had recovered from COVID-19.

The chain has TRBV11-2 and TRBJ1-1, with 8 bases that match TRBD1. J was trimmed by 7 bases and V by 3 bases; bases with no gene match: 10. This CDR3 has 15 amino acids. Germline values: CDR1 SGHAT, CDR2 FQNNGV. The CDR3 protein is CASSLYRGFGDEAFF. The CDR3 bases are TGTGCCAGCAGCTTGTACAGGGGGTTCGGCGATGAAGCTTTCTTT.

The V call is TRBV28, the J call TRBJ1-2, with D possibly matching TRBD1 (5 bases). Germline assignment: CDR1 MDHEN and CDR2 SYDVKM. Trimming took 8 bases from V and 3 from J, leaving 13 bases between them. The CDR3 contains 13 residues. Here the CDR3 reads CASVGGVDYGYTF. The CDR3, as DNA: TGTGCCAGCGTCGGGGGGGTTGACTATGGCTACACCTTC.

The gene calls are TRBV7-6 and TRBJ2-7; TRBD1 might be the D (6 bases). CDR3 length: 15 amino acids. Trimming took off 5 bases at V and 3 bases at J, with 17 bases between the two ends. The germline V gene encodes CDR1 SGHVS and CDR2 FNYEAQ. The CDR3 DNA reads TGTGCCAGCAGCATCAGACAGGCGACATACTACGAGCAGTACTTC. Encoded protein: CASSIRQATYYEQYF. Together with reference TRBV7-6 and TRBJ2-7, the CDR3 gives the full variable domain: GAGVSQSPRYKVTKRGQDVALRCDPISGHVSLYWYRQALGQGPEFLTYFNYEAQQDKSGLPNDRFSAERPEGSISTLTIQRTEQRDSAMYRCASSIRQATYYEQYFGPGTRLTVT.

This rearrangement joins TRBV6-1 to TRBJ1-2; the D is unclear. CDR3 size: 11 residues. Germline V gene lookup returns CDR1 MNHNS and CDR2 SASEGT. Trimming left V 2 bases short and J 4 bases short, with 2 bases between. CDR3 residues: CASSERYGYTF. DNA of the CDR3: TGTGCCAGCAGTGAACGCTATGGCTACACCTTC.

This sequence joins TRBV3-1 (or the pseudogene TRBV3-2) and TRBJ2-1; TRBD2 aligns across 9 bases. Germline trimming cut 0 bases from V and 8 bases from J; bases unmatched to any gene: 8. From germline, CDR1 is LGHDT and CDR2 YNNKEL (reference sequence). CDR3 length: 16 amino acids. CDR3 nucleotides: TGTGCCAGCAGCCAAGAAGGACTAGCGTATCTATATGAGCAGTTCTTC. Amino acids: CASSQEGLAYLYEQFF.

Written as DNA, the CDR3 is TGCAGTGCTCGTGGTAGAAGAGAGACAGGGTTTGGTCAGCCCCAGCATTTT. Translating gives CSARGRRETGFGQPQHF. The rearrangement links TRBV20-1 to TRBJ1-5; TRBD1 matches at 7 bases. This CDR3 is 17 amino acids long. Germline CDR1 reads DFQATT; CDR2 reads SNEGSKA (reference sequence). Unmatched junction bases numbered 19, after V lost 5 bases and J lost 6 bases.

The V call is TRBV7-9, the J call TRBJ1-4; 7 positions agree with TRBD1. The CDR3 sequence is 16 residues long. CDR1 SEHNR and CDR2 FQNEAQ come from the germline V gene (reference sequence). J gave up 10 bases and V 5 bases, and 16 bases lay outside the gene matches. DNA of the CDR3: TGTGCCAGCAGCGTGATTACCGGGACAGCTATCGGAAAACTGTTTTTT. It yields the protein CASSVITGTAIGKLFF.

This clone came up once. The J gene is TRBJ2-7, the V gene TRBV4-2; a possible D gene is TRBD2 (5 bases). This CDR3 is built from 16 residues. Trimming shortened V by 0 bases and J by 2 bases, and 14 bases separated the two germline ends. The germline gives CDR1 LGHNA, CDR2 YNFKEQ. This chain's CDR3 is CASSQDNAGSAYEQYF. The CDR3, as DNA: TGTGCCAGCAGCCAAGATAATGCGGGTTCCGCCTACGAGCAGTACTTC.

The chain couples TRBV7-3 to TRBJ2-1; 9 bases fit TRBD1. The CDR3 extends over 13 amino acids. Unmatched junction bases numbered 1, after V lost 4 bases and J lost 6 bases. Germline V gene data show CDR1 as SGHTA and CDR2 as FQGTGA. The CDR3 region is CASSSDRGNEQFF. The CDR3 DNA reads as TGTGCCAGCAGCTCGGACAGGGGCAATGAGCAGTTCTTC.

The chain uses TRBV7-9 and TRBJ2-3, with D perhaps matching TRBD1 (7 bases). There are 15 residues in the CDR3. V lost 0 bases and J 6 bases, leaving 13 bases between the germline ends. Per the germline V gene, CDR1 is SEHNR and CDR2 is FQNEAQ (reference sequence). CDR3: CASSLARGEDDTQYF. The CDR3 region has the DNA TGTGCCAGCAGCTTAGCCAGGGGGGAGGATGATACGCAGTATTTT.

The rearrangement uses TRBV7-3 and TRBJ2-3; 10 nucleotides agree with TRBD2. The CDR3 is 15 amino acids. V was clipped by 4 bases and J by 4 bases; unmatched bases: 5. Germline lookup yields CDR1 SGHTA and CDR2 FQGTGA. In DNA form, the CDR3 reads TGTGCCAGCAGCTCTAGCGGGAGTTCTGCAGATACGCAGTATTTT. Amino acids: CASSSSGSSADTQYF.

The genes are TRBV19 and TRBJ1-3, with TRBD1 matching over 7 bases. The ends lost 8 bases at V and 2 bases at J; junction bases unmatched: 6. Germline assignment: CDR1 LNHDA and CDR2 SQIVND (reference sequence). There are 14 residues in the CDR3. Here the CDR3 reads CASGRGGPGNTIYF. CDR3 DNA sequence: TGTGCCAGTGGACGAGGGGGCCCTGGAAACACCATATATTTT.

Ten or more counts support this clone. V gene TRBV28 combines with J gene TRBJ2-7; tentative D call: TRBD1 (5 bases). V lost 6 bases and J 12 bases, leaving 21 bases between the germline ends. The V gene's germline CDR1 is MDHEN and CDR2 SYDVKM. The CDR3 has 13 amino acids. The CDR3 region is CASRSLADTQMYF. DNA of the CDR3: TGTGCCAGCAGATCACTCGCGGACACCCAGATGTACTTC. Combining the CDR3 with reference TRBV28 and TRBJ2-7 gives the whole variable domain DVKVTQSSRYLVKRTGEKVFLECVQDMDHENMFWYRQDPGLGLRLIYFSYDVKMKEKGDIPEGYSVSREKKERFSLILESASTNQTSMYLCASRSLADTQMYFGPGTRLTVT.

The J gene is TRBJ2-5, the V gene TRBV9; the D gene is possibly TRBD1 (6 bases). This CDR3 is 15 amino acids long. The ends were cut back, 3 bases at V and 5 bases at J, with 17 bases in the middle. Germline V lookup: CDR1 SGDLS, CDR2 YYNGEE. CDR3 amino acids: CASSERDTTWETQYF. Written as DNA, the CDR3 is TGTGCCAGCAGCGAACGGGACACAACATGGGAGACCCAGTACTTC.

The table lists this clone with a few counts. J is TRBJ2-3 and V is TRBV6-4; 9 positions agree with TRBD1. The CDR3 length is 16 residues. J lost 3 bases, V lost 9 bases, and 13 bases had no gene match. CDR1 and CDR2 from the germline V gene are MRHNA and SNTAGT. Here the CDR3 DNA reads TGTGCCAGTGAGGCCGGGACAGGGTCGTCGACAGATACGCAGTATTTT. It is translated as CASEAGTGSSTDTQYF.

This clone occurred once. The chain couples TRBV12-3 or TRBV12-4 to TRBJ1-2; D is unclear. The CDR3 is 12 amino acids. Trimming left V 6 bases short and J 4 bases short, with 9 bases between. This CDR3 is CASSSSLYGYTF. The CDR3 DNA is TGTGCCAGCAGCTCGAGCCTCTATGGCTACACCTTC.

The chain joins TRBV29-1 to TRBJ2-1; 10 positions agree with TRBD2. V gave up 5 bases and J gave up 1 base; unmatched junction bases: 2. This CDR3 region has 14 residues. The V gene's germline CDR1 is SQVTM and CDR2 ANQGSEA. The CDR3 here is CSVSSGRSYNEQFF. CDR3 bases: TGCAGCGTTAGTAGCGGGAGGTCCTACAATGAGCAGTTCTTC.

Here the CDR3 reads CASSPHAGTGKGAEAFF. The CDR3 region has the DNA TGTGCCAGCAGTCCACACGCCGGGACAGGGAAGGGGGCTGAAGCTTTCTTT. This rearrangement joins TRBV25-1 to TRBJ1-1, with 9 positions matching TRBD1. The trim removed 5 bases at V and 6 bases at J, leaving 16 bases unmatched. The CDR3 has 17 residues. Germline CDR1 reads MGHDK; CDR2 reads SYGVNS.

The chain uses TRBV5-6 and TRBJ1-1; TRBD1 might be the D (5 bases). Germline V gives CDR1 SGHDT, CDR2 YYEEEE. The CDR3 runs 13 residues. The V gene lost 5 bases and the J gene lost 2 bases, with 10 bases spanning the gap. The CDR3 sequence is CASSWDSNTEAFF. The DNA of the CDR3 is TGTGCCAGCAGTTGGGACTCCAACACTGAAGCTTTCTTT.

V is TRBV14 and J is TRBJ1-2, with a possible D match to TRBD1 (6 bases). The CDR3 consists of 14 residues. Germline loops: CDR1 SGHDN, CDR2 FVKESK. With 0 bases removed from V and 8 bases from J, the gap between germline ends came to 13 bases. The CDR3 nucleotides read TGTGCCAGCAGCCAAGACGGGGGGCCTGGGGGCTACACCTTC. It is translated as CASSQDGGPGGYTF.

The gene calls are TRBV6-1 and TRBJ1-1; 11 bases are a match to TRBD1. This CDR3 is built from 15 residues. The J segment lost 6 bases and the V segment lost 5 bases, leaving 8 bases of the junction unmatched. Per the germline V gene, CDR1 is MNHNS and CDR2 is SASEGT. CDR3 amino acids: CASSPGTGGGAEAFF. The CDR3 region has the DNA TGTGCCAGCAGTCCCGGGACAGGGGGAGGAGCTGAAGCTTTCTTT.

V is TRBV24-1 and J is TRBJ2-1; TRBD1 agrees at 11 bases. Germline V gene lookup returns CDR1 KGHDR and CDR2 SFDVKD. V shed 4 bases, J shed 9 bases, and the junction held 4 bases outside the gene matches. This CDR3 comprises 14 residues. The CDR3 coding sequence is TGTGCCACCAGTGACAAGGACAGGGGGCTTGAGCAGTTCTTC. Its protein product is CATSDKDRGLEQFF.

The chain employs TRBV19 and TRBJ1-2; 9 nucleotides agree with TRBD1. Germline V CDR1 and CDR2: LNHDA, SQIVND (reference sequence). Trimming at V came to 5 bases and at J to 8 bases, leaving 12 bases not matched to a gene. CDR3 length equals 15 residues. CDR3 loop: CASSEPGQGSFGYTF. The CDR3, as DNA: TGTGCCAGTAGTGAACCGGGACAGGGTAGCTTCGGCTACACCTTC.

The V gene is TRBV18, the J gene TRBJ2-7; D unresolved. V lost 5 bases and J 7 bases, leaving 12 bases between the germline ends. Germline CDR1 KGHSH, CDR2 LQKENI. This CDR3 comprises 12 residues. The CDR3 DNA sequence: TGTGCCAGCTCAGCAATAAATAGAGAGCAGTACTTC. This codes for CASSAINREQYF.

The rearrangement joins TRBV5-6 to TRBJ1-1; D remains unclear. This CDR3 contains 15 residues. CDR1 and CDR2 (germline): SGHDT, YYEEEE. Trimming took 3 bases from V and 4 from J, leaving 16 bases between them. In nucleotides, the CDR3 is TGTGCCAGCAGCTATGATAGGGTGGGGAGCACTGAAGCTTTCTTT. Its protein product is CASSYDRVGSTEAFF.

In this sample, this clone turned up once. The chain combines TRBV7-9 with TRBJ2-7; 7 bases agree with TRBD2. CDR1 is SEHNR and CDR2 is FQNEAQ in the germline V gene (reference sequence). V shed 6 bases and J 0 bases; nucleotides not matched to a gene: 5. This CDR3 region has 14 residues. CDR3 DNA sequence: TGTGCCAGCAGATCCGGACTAGACTCCTACGAGCAGTACTTC. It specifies CASRSGLDSYEQYF.

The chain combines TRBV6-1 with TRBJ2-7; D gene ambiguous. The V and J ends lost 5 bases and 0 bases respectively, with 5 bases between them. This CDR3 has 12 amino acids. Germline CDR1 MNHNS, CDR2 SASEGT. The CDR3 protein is CASSPLSYEQYF. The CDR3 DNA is TGTGCCAGCAGTCCCCTCTCCTACGAGCAGTACTTC.

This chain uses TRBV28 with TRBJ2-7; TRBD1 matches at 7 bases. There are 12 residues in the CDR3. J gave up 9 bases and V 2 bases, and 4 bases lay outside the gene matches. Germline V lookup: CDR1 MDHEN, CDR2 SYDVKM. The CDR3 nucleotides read TGTGCCAGCAGTTTAGCCGGGACAGCGCAGTACTTC. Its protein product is CASSLAGTAQYF.

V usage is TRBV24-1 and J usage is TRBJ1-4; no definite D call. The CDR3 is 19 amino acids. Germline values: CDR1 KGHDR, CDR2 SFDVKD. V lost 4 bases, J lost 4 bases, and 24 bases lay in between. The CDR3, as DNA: TGTGCCACCAGTGAGTTGCCCCAGGCCCACCTATGCTTTAATGAAAAACTGTTTTTT. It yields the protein CATSELPQAHLCFNEKLFF.

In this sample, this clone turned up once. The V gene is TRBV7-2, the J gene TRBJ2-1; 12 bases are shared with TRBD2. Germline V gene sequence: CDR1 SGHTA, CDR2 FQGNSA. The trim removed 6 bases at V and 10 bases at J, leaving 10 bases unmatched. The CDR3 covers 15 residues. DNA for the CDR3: TGTGCCAGCAGACAAACTAGCGGGAGGCCCGGGGAGCAGTTCTTC. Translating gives CASRQTSGRPGEQFF.

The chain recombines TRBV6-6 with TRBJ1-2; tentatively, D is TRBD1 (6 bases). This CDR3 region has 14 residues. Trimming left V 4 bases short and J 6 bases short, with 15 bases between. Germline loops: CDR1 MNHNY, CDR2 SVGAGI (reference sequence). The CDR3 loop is CASSSRQDLDGYTF. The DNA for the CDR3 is TGTGCCAGCAGTTCTCGACAGGACTTGGATGGCTACACCTTC.